A single sample gave rise to the 16 T cell receptor beta chains below, sequenced in a study of cytomegalovirus exposure and HLA in healthy donors. With 60 Vbeta and 13 Jbeta primers, the PCR was carried out. Clones were read by immunoSEQ multiplex PCR, and TCRdb kept only the in-frame ones, dropping some. Found here are approximately 100,000 clones, 75% to 90% of them singletons; the top ten hold 3.5% to 5%. Sequencing used PBMCs. These receptors originate from a man between 25 and 39 years old in good health and CMV-seronegative.

The chain links TRBV7-2 to TRBJ2-3; 12 positions agree with TRBD2. CDR3 length: 16 residues. From germline, CDR1 is SGHTA and CDR2 FQGNSA. After removal of 5 bases from V and 5 bases from J, the junction contained 8 bases not matched to a gene. This CDR3 reads CASSPRTSGNGDTQYF. The CDR3 DNA reads TGTGCCAGCAGCCCCAGGACTAGCGGGAATGGAGATACGCAGTATTTT.

The chain combines TRBV29-1 with TRBJ1-1, with 7 bases matching TRBD1. This CDR3 comprises 14 residues. V lost 3 bases to trimming and J lost 5 bases; unmatched junction nucleotides: 9. Per germline, CDR1 SQVTM and CDR2 ANQGSEA. The CDR3 coding sequence is TGCAGCGTTGAGGCGACAGGGTTTGGAACTGAAGCTTTCTTT. Amino acid sequence: CSVEATGFGTEAFF.

The rearrangement links TRBV28 to TRBJ1-5; 9 bases are a match to TRBD1. Germline CDR1 and CDR2: MDHEN and SYDVKM. The CDR3 has 14 amino acids. V lost 8 bases and J lost 11; bases outside the gene matches: 13. CDR3 protein: CASGIPGQGHSQHF. CDR3 sequence (DNA): TGTGCCAGCGGGATCCCGGGACAGGGCCATTCCCAGCATTTT.

This chain connects TRBV27 to TRBJ2-1, with 9 positions matching TRBD1. The length of the CDR3 is 14 residues. Germline CDR1 MNHEY, CDR2 SMNVEV (reference sequence). V dropped 6 bases and J dropped 4; count of bases not matched to a gene: 4. The CDR3 reads CASSLTGGYNEQFF. DNA for the CDR3: TGTGCCAGCAGCTTGACAGGGGGGTACAATGAGCAGTTCTTC.

This clone occurred a few times. The V gene is TRBV6-1, the J gene TRBJ2-3, with D possibly matching TRBD2 (5 bases). Looked up from germline, CDR1 is MNHNS and CDR2 is SASEGT. V was clipped by 1 base and J by 8 bases, with 22 bases between them. This CDR3 contains 17 residues. As DNA, the CDR3 is TGTGCCAGCAGTGAAGGTTTAGCCCACCTCCCGGCGGGTACGCAGTATTTT. The encoded protein is CASSEGLAHLPAGTQYF.

The V call is TRBV28, the J call TRBJ2-2; D is perhaps TRBD1 (6 bases). Germline V lookup: CDR1 MDHEN, CDR2 SYDVKM. This CDR3 has 16 amino acids. Deletions cut 6 bases from V and 3 bases from J, with 17 bases between. The CDR3 DNA is TGTGCCAGCAGCCTAACATTAGGGGGTTACACCGGGGAGCTGTTTTTT. Translating gives CASSLTLGGYTGELFF.

This chain links TRBV10-3 with TRBJ1-5; TRBD1 matches 8 bases. The CDR3 extends over 14 amino acids. J was trimmed by 3 bases and V by 4 bases; bases with no gene match: 2. CDR1 and CDR2 from the germline V gene are ENHRY and SYGVKD. The CDR3 region has the DNA TGTGCCATCAGTGGACAGGGGATCAATCAGCCCCAGCATTTT. This sequence encodes CAISGQGINQPQHF.

The V and J genes are TRBV6-4 and TRBJ2-5; 7 nucleotides align to TRBD1. CDR1 is MRHNA, CDR2 SNTAGT, per germline. The CDR3 extends over 13 amino acids. J lost 4 bases, V lost 4 bases, and 3 bases had no gene match. CDR3 protein: CASSVNRGETQYF. CDR3 DNA: TGTGCCAGCAGTGTAAACAGGGGAGAGACCCAGTACTTC.

This chain uses TRBV7-9 with TRBJ2-3; D unresolved. V dropped 5 bases and J dropped 7 bases, with 16 bases sitting between them. This CDR3 spans 14 amino acids. Germline V gives CDR1 SEHNR, CDR2 FQNEAQ (reference sequence). Here the CDR3 DNA reads TGTGCCAGCAGCGCGCATCAGACTGAGAATACGCAGTATTTT. It codes for CASSAHQTENTQYF.

The gene calls are TRBV6-1 and TRBJ2-4, with 7 bases identical to TRBD2. V dropped 4 bases and J dropped 0; count of bases not matched to a gene: 9. The CDR3 runs 17 residues. Germline V gene data show CDR1 as MNHNS and CDR2 as SASEGT. The CDR3: CASSVPGLRVAKNIQYF. The CDR3 region has the DNA TGTGCCAGCAGTGTCCCGGGACTAAGGGTAGCCAAAAACATTCAGTACTTC.

V and J are TRBV30 and TRBJ1-2; weak D call: TRBD1 (6 bases). This CDR3 is built from 12 residues. Germline CDR1 reads GTSNPN; CDR2 reads SVGIG (reference sequence). Trimming cost V 2 bases and J 3 bases, with 7 bases left between them. This CDR3 reads CAWSPGDYGYTF. CDR3 DNA: TGTGCCTGGAGTCCAGGGGACTATGGCTACACCTTC.

The genes are TRBV7-9 and TRBJ2-7; 10 bases line up with TRBD2. The CDR3 is 17 amino acids. Per the germline V gene, CDR1 is SEHNR and CDR2 is FQNEAQ (reference sequence). With 4 bases clipped from V and 4 bases from J, the junction kept 13 bases outside the gene matches. Here the CDR3 DNA reads TGTGCCAGCAGCTATAGCGGGGGGATTAGCGGGAGTTACGAGCAGTACTTC. This sequence encodes CASSYSGGISGSYEQYF.

The chain recombines TRBV28 with TRBJ2-7, with 10 positions matching TRBD1. The CDR3 extends over 14 amino acids. J gave up 5 bases and V 3 bases, and 4 bases lay outside the gene matches. CDR1 is MDHEN, CDR2 SYDVKM, per germline. The CDR3 is CASSLDRGFDEQYF. The DNA for the CDR3 is TGTGCCAGCAGTTTGGACAGGGGGTTCGACGAGCAGTACTTC.

The chain is built from TRBV27 and TRBJ2-3; 8 bases agree with TRBD2. Losses at the gene ends were 6 bases for V and 1 base for J; bases not matched to a gene: 6. Germline values: CDR1 MNHEY, CDR2 SMNVEV (reference sequence). The CDR3 sequence is 15 residues long. The chain's CDR3 is CASSTLAGRTDTQYF. Written as DNA, the CDR3 is TGTGCCAGCAGCACTCTAGCGGGTCGCACAGATACGCAGTATTTT.

The rearrangement joins TRBV15 to TRBJ2-5; TRBD2 matches 10 bases. Per the germline V gene, CDR1 is LNHNV and CDR2 is YYDKDF (reference sequence). This CDR3 comprises 18 residues. Trimming cost V 5 bases and J 4 bases; bases outside gene matches: 16. The CDR3 sequence: CATSPPRRASGSSETQYF. CDR3 in DNA: TGTGCCACCAGCCCCCCCCGGCGGGCTAGCGGGAGCTCAGAGACCCAGTACTTC.

The V gene is TRBV18, the J gene TRBJ2-1; TRBD2 might be the D (6 bases). Trimming cost V 3 bases and J 7 bases, with 10 bases left between them. Germline V gives CDR1 KGHSH, CDR2 LQKENI. The CDR3 loop spans 13 amino acids. For the CDR3, the DNA is TGTGCCAGCTCACCGACTAGTGGTAATGAGCAGTTCTTC. Protein product: CASSPTSGNEQFF.